These 31 T cell receptor beta chains were all obtained from the same sample, sequenced in a study of spatial heterogeneity in lung cancer (dated 2019 in TCRdb). The time point label for this specimen denotes: sample taken at primary tumor resection. TCR sequencing used whole RNA extracted from tumor and nontumor lung tissue, or from cryopreserved PBMC samples, without cell sorting. The method behind the library was 5' RACE. The data were produced on a NextSeq 500. The public reads were quality trimmed at Q25 with fastp and then assembled into clones with MiXCR by TCRdb, keeping productive beta chains. Each entry merges the rows of one CDR3 protein and shows their most common DNA and genes. Present in this sample are some 25,000 distinct CDR3 sequences, about 4.5% of which were seen just once. Around 5.2% of the sample is in the top ten clones. This material consisted of PBMCs, taken at surgery. These receptors were collected from a male donor with early-stage non-small cell lung cancer.

This clonotype was detected ten times or more. V is TRBV29-1 and J is TRBJ2-7, with D unclear. Germline CDR1 reads SQVTM; CDR2 reads ANQGSEA. Trimming shortened V by 0 bases and J by 6 bases, and 12 bases separated the two germline ends. The CDR3 runs to 13 residues. The CDR3 DNA follows: TGCAGCGTTGAAGACGCCCGAAAAGCCGAGCAGTACTTC. Translating it yields CSVEDARKAEQYF.

This clonotype was detected ten times or more. This chain connects TRBV6-6 to TRBJ1-2; the match to TRBD1 covers 8 bases. The ends lost 6 bases at V and 2 bases at J; junction bases unmatched: 8. From germline, CDR1 is MNHNY and CDR2 SVGAGI (reference sequence). CDR3 length equals 15 residues. The CDR3 DNA reads as TGTGCCAGCAGCTTGACAGGGGTAAAAAACTATGGCTACACCTTC. Protein sequence: CASSLTGVKNYGYTF.

This clonotype was counted ten times or more. This chain uses TRBV7-2 with TRBJ2-7; 14 bases align to TRBD2. With 5 bases clipped from V and 6 bases from J, the junction kept 6 bases outside the gene matches. Germline CDR1 and CDR2: SGHTA and FQGNSA. This CDR3 is built from 15 residues. For the CDR3, the DNA is TGTGCCAGCAGCCCCCGACTAGCGGGGGGGCCCGAGCAGTACTTC. Residues: CASSPRLAGGPEQYF.

This clonotype has at least ten counts. This sequence joins TRBV12-3 or TRBV12-4 and TRBJ1-5; a possible D gene is TRBD1 (5 bases). The CDR3 spans 13 residues. With 2 bases removed from V and 6 bases from J, the gap between germline ends came to 8 bases. The CDR3 loop is CASSLTRGQPQHF. CDR3 DNA: TGTGCCAGCAGTTTAACAAGGGGTCAGCCCCAGCATTTT.

This clonotype was seen ten or more times. The V call is TRBV11-3, the J call TRBJ2-7, with D possibly TRBD2 on 6 matching bases. From germline, CDR1 is SGHNT and CDR2 YENEEA. The CDR3 spans 14 residues. V shed 5 bases and J shed 2 bases, with 13 bases lying between them. CDR3 residues: CASSPRGGTYEQYF. The CDR3 DNA reads as TGTGCCAGCAGCCCCCGTGGAGGGACCTACGAGCAGTACTTC.

In this sample, this clonotype turned up many times. V is TRBV12-3 or TRBV12-4 and J is TRBJ2-5; TRBD2 agrees at 11 bases. The CDR3 has 17 residues. The V gene end was trimmed by 2 bases and the J gene end by 5 bases; junction bases not matched to a gene: 10. The DNA of the CDR3 is TGTGCCAGCAGTTTAAGCCCCTTAGCGGGAGGGTCCGAGACCCAGTACTTC. Translated, it gives CASSLSPLAGGSETQYF.

This clonotype was detected ten times or more. The V gene is TRBV29-1, the J gene TRBJ2-7, with TRBD2 as a possible D gene (6 bases). CDR3 size: 16 residues. The germline CDR1 and CDR2 sequences are SQVTM and ANQGSEA. V dropped 4 bases and J dropped 6 bases, with 25 bases sitting between them. CDR3 in amino acids: CSVVGRVRGNLGEQYF. DNA of the CDR3: TGCAGCGTTGTGGGACGGGTGCGGGGAAACCTCGGCGAGCAGTACTTC.

This clonotype was counted at least ten times. The rearrangement links TRBV6-5 to TRBJ2-7; D is perhaps TRBD1 (5 bases). Germline CDR1 is MNHEY and CDR2 is SVGAGI. This CDR3 comprises 14 residues. V lost 2 bases, J lost 7 bases, and 15 bases lay in between. Written as DNA, the CDR3 is TGTGCCAGCAGTTACCAGGGTTCGGCGACGGAGCAGTACTTC. Amino acids: CASSYQGSATEQYF.

In its sample, this clonotype was seen a few times. The chain couples TRBV7-2 to TRBJ1-1, with D uncertain. Germline CDR1 SGHTA, CDR2 FQGNSA. V lost 5 bases and J lost 1, with 14 bases in between. This CDR3 region has 15 residues. CDR3 nucleotides: TGTGCCAGCAGCCCGCTCAGTACCCGGAACACTGAAGCTTTCTTT. The encoded protein is CASSPLSTRNTEAFF.

Many counts were recorded for this clonotype. The chain has TRBV10-3 and TRBJ2-5, with a possible D match to TRBD2 (6 bases). Deletions cut 4 bases from V and 4 bases from J, with 10 bases between. CDR1 and CDR2 from the germline V gene are ENHRY and SYGVKD. This CDR3 is 13 amino acids long. DNA for the CDR3: TGTGCCATCAGTGCGGGGGAAGGAGAGACCCAGTACTTC. Translation: CAISAGEGETQYF.

This clonotype was found many times. Written as DNA, the CDR3 is TGTGCCAGCAGTCAGATTAACTATGGCTACACCTTC. Its translation: CASSQINYGYTF. This sequence joins TRBV25-1 and TRBJ1-2; D remains unclear. The CDR3 is made up of 12 amino acids. Germline values: CDR1 MGHDK, CDR2 SYGVNS. V was trimmed by 5 bases and J by 1 base, leaving 5 bases between them.

This clonotype occurred a few times. The V and J genes are TRBV12-3 or TRBV12-4 and TRBJ2-1; TRBD1 matches 10 bases. V was clipped by 1 base and J by 4 bases; unmatched bases: 4. The CDR3 runs 16 residues. As DNA, the CDR3 is TGTGCCAGCAGTTTAGGAGGGACAGGGGTGTACAATGAGCAGTTCTTC. This gives the protein CASSLGGTGVYNEQFF.

This clonotype was seen repeatedly, ten times or more. V is TRBV7-2 and J is TRBJ1-5, with 8 bases lining up with TRBD1. The V segment lost 5 bases and the J segment 5 bases; nucleotides outside the gene matches: 2. The CDR3 has 13 residues. CDR1 and CDR2 (germline): SGHTA, FQGNSA. The CDR3 loop is CASSGQGDQPQHF. The CDR3 nucleotides read TGTGCCAGCAGCGGACAGGGTGATCAGCCCCAGCATTTT.

This clonotype was seen ten or more times. The genes are TRBV29-1 and TRBJ2-3, with 7 positions matching TRBD2. The CDR3 loop spans 14 amino acids. V lost 4 bases and J lost 7; bases outside the gene matches: 11. Per germline, CDR1 SQVTM and CDR2 ANQGSEA. The chain's CDR3 is CSVVGAGELNTQYF. DNA for the CDR3: TGCAGCGTTGTAGGGGCGGGAGAGTTAAATACGCAGTATTTT.

This clonotype was recorded many times. The rearrangement joins TRBV12-3 or TRBV12-4 to TRBJ2-7; 7 bases match TRBD2. The CDR3 is made up of 14 amino acids. V lost 3 bases and J lost 6; bases outside the gene matches: 8. The CDR3 region is CASSLGQWGGEQYF. For the CDR3, the DNA is TGTGCCAGCAGTTTGGGTCAATGGGGGGGCGAGCAGTACTTC.

The chain links TRBV6-1 to TRBJ2-1; 8 bases fit TRBD1. Germline V gives CDR1 MNHNS, CDR2 SASEGT. V lost 5 bases and J lost 1; bases outside the gene matches: 13. The length of the CDR3 is 18 residues. As DNA, the CDR3 is TGTGCCAGCAGTCGCGGGACAGGACCCTTTAATTCCTACAATGAGCAGTTCTTC. This gives the protein CASSRGTGPFNSYNEQFF.

The rearrangement uses TRBV5-4 and TRBJ1-1; no firm D call. The CDR3 is 15 residues long. Trimming took 0 bases from V and 4 from J, leaving 13 bases between them. Germline-derived CDR1 and CDR2 are SGHNT and YYREEE (reference sequence). Here the CDR3 DNA reads TGTGCCAGCAGCTTGGATCGGGCGCGTGTCACTGAAGCTTTCTTT. As protein: CASSLDRARVTEAFF.

In this sample, this clonotype turned up many times. The gene calls are TRBV5-1 and TRBJ2-5; TRBD1 agrees at 9 bases. J was trimmed by 2 bases and V by 3 bases; bases with no gene match: 5. Per germline, CDR1 SGHRS and CDR2 YFSETQ. The length of the CDR3 is 15 residues. Written as DNA, the CDR3 is TGCGCCAGCAGCTCCGGGACAGGGATACAAGAGACCCAGTACTTC. Translating gives CASSSGTGIQETQYF.

There are many counts of this clonotype. The CDR3 DNA reads as TGTGCCAGCAGCCCCAATCAGGGGCGTGAGACCCAGTACTTC. It encodes CASSPNQGRETQYF. V gene TRBV7-2 combines with J gene TRBJ2-5; tentative D call: TRBD1 (6 bases). V was shortened by 5 bases and J by 5 bases, with 15 bases between the two germline ends. Germline CDR1 reads SGHTA; CDR2 reads FQGNSA. The CDR3 has 14 residues.

In this sample, this clonotype turned up many times. The chain joins TRBV7-8 to TRBJ1-6, with 8 bases that match TRBD1. Trimming cost V 5 bases and J 5 bases; bases outside gene matches: 8. The CDR3 has 16 residues. Germline V gene data show CDR1 as SGHVS and CDR2 as FQNEAQ. The CDR3 region is CASSPRTGLDNSPLHF. CDR3 nucleotide sequence: TGTGCCAGCAGCCCTAGGACAGGGTTAGATAATTCACCCCTCCACTTT.

This clonotype was counted at least ten times. The chain couples TRBV5-1 to TRBJ1-1; possible D gene TRBD1, 6 bases. Germline V lookup: CDR1 SGHRS, CDR2 YFSETQ. The CDR3 runs to 14 residues. Trimming pared 5 bases from V and 6 bases from J, leaving 17 bases between. In nucleotides, the CDR3 is TGCGCCAGCAGTTTAAGGACAGACGGTGCTGAAGCTTTCTTT. Translating gives CASSLRTDGAEAFF.

In its sample, this clonotype was seen a few times. The chain recombines TRBV7-9 with TRBJ1-2; no definite D call. The germline V gene has CDR1 SEHNR and CDR2 FQNEAQ (reference sequence). The CDR3 spans 11 residues. The V and J ends lost 3 bases and 5 bases respectively, with 4 bases between them. The CDR3 DNA reads TGTGCCAGCAGCTTTCGTTATGGCTACACCTTC. Translated: CASSFRYGYTF.

This clonotype was picked up many times. One end of the junction does not line up with germline, which may come from a read error. The gene calls are TRBV7-2 and TRBJ2-7, with a possible D match to TRBD2 (5 bases). The CDR3 is 13 residues long. Per germline, CDR1 SGHTA and CDR2 FQGNSA. CDR3 protein: CASSAGTPPTGNF. DNA for the CDR3: TGTGCCAGCAGCGCCGGAACCCCACCCACCGGGAACTTC. The full variable domain, completed using reference TRBV7-2 and TRBJ2-7, is GAGVSQSPSNKVTEKGKDVELRCDPISGHTALYWYRQSLGQGLEFLIYFQGNSAPDKSGLPSDRFSAERTGGSVSTLTIQRTQQEDSAVYLCASSAGTPPTGNFGPGTRLTVT.

The table lists this clonotype with many counts. The chain uses TRBV3-1 and TRBJ2-3; D ambiguous. The germline V and J ends were trimmed by 1 base and 0 bases, with 23 bases remaining between them. The germline gives CDR1 LGHDT, CDR2 YNNKEL (reference sequence). The CDR3 has 20 amino acids. The CDR3 here is CASSQALSSSTVRSTDTQYF. DNA of the CDR3: TGTGCCAGCAGCCAAGCCCTTTCCTCCTCTACCGTCAGAAGCACAGATACGCAGTATTTT.

V usage is TRBV5-6 and J usage is TRBJ1-1; D might be TRBD1 (6 bases). Germline V gene lookup returns CDR1 SGHDT and CDR2 YYEEEE. The CDR3 is 17 residues long. Trimming removed 0 bases at V and 1 base at J, with 16 bases between. The chain's CDR3 is CASSLALSGTSNTEAFF. DNA of the CDR3: TGTGCCAGCAGCTTGGCCCTTTCCGGGACATCGAACACTGAAGCTTTCTTT. Full variable domain (missing parts from reference TRBV5-6 and TRBJ1-1): DAGVTQSPTHLIKTRGQQVTLRCSPKSGHDTVSWYQQALGQGPQFIFQYYEEEERQRGNFPDRFSGHQFPNYSSELNVNALLLGDSALYLCASSLALSGTSNTEAFFGQGTRLTVV.

The sample holds many counts of this clonotype. The chain combines TRBV2 with TRBJ2-7, with 9 bases lining up with TRBD2. V gave up 4 bases and J gave up 6 bases; unmatched junction bases: 7. There are 14 residues in the CDR3. Germline CDR1 and CDR2: SNHLY and FYNNEI. The CDR3 sequence is CASSAEAGGPEQYF. CDR3 DNA: TGTGCCAGCAGTGCGGAAGCGGGAGGACCCGAGCAGTACTTC.

There are many counts of this clonotype. The chain links TRBV5-1 to TRBJ2-2, with 7 bases fitting TRBD1. The CDR3 sequence is 15 residues long. With 0 bases clipped from V and 6 bases from J, the junction kept 5 bases outside the gene matches. Germline V gene lookup returns CDR1 SGHRS and CDR2 YFSETQ. CDR3 sequence reads: CASSLAAGGAGELFF. Here the CDR3 DNA reads TGCGCCAGCAGCTTGGCGGCAGGGGGAGCCGGGGAGCTGTTTTTT.

By its share, this clonotype is medium-sized. This chain joins TRBV12-3 or TRBV12-4 and TRBJ2-3, with 14 bases aligning to TRBD2. CDR3 size: 17 residues. Trimming took 5 bases from V and 9 from J; bases not matched to a gene: 13. CDR3 DNA: TGTGCCAGCAGTGCTCCCGGGACTAGCGGGGGAGCAATCACGCAGTATTTT. This sequence encodes CASSAPGTSGGAITQYF.

In its sample, this clonotype was seen many times. J is TRBJ2-1 and V is TRBV2, with TRBD1 matching 9 bases. Germline CDR1 and CDR2: SNHLY and FYNNEI. The CDR3 length is 18 residues. The trim removed 6 bases at V and 1 base at J, leaving 13 bases unmatched. The CDR3 region has the DNA TGTGCCAGCAGCGTCCCGGGACAGGGATCGCCTTCCTACAATGAGCAGTTCTTC. It codes for CASSVPGQGSPSYNEQFF. The entire variable domain, with the rest obtained from reference TRBV2 and TRBJ2-1, is as follows: EPEVTQTPSHQVTQMGQEVILRCVPISNHLYFYWYRQILGQKVEFLVSFYNNEISEKSEIFDDQFSVERPDGSNFTLKIRSTKLEDSAMYFCASSVPGQGSPSYNEQFFGPGTRLTVL.

Ten or more counts support this clonotype. The chain carries TRBV2 and TRBJ1-4; D remains unclear. V shed 6 bases and J shed 3 bases, with 5 bases lying between them. The CDR3 extends over 12 amino acids. Germline V gene sequence: CDR1 SNHLY, CDR2 FYNNEI. The CDR3 DNA sequence: TGTGCCAGCAGGGGTCCTAATGAAAAACTGTTTTTT. It is translated as CASRGPNEKLFF. Full variable domain (outside the CDR3, taken from reference TRBV2 and TRBJ1-4): EPEVTQTPSHQVTQMGQEVILRCVPISNHLYFYWYRQILGQKVEFLVSFYNNEISEKSEIFDDQFSVERPDGSNFTLKIRSTKLEDSAMYFCASRGPNEKLFFGSGTQLSVL.

This clonotype has at least ten counts. This chain uses TRBV20-1 with TRBJ1-4; maybe TRBD1 (5 bases). Germline CDR1 DFQATT, CDR2 SNEGSKA (reference sequence). The CDR3 runs to 16 residues. V dropped 0 bases and J dropped 3 bases, with 14 bases sitting between them. CDR3 bases: TGCAGTGCTAGAGATACGGACCGGGGACCTAATGAAAAACTGTTTTTT. Translating it yields CSARDTDRGPNEKLFF.